This T cell receptor (beta chain) is drawn from a study of tissue T cells after allogeneic stem cell transplantation. In germline, CDR1 is SEHNR, CDR2 FQNEAQ (reference sequence). The CDR3 spans 15 residues. V lost 1 base, J lost 0 bases, and 9 bases lay in between. The study, taken as a whole, reports: Anatomically similar tissues had similar TCR repertoires within each patient. Few T cell clones were shared across patients, but motif clusters showed tissue-specific shared signatures.

As concerns this clone: Its antigen is unknown.

Only in-frame clones appear in the TCRdb table, and some are missing; sequencing was by immunoSEQ multiplex PCR. The data hold 4,000 to 5,000 clones, with over 55% observed a single time. This specimen was tissue from the esophagus, taken at autopsy. The sequence was obtained from an older female donor with lung cancer. The V and J genes are TRBV7-9 and TRBJ2-5; no definite D call. The CDR3 loop is CASSLGALNQETQYF. CDR3 DNA: TGTGCCAGCAGCTTAGGGGCCCTAAACCAAGAGACCCAGTACTTC.